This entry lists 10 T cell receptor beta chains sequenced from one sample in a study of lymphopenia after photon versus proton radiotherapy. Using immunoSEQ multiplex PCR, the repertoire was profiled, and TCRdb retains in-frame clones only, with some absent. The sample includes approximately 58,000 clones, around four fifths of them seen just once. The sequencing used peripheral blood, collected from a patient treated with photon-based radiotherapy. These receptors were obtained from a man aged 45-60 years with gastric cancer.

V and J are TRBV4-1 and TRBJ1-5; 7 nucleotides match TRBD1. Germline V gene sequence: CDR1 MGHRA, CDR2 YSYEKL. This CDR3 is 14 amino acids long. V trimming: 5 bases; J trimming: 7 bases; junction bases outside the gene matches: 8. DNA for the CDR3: TGCGCCAGCAGCTCTACAGGGGCTACGCAGCCCCAGCATTTT. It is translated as CASSSTGATQPQHF.

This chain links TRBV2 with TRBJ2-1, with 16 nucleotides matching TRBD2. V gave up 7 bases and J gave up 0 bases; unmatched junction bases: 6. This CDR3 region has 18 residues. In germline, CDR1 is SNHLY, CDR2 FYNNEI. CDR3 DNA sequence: TGTGCCAGCACCCCGGGACTAGCGGGAGGGCTCTCCTACAATGAGCAGTTCTTC. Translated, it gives CASTPGLAGGLSYNEQFF.

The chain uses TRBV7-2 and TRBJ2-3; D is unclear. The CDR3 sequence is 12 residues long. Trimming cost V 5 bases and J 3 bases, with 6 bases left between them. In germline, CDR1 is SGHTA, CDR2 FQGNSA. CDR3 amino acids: CASSRVTDTQYF. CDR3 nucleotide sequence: TGTGCCAGCAGCCGAGTAACAGATACGCAGTATTTT.

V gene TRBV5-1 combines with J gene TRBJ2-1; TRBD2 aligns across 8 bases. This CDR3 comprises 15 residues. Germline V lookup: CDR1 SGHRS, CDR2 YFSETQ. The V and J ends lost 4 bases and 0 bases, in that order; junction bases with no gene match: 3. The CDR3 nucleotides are TGCGCCAGCAGCATTAGCGGGACCTCCTACAATGAGCAGTTCTTC. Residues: CASSISGTSYNEQFF.

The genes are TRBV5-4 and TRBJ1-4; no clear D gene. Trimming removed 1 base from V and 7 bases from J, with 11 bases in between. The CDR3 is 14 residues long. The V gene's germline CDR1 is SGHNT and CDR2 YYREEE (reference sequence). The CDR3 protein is CASSLTSRGEKLFF. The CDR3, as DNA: TGTGCCAGCAGCTTGACCTCTCGGGGTGAAAAACTGTTTTTT.

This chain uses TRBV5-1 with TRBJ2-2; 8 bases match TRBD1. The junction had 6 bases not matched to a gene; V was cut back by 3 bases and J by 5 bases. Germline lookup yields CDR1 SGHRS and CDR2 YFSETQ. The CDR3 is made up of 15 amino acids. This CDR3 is CASSSQGVYTGELFF. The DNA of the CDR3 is TGCGCCAGCAGCTCACAGGGGGTGTATACCGGGGAGCTGTTTTTT.

CDR3 amino acids: CASSLRRLGYEQYF. The CDR3 region has the DNA TGTGCCAGCAGCTTGCGACGACTCGGGTACGAGCAGTACTTC. The rearrangement links TRBV7-8 to TRBJ2-7; the D is unclear. The CDR3 is 14 amino acids. Germline V gene sequence: CDR1 SGHVS, CDR2 FQNEAQ. With 3 bases removed from V and 4 bases from J, the gap between germline ends came to 13 bases.

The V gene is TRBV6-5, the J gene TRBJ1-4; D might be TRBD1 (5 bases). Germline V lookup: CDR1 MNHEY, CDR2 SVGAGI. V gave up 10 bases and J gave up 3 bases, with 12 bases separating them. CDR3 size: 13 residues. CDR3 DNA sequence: TGTGCCACAGCTGGGACGGCTAATGAAAAACTGTTTTTT. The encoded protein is CATAGTANEKLFF.

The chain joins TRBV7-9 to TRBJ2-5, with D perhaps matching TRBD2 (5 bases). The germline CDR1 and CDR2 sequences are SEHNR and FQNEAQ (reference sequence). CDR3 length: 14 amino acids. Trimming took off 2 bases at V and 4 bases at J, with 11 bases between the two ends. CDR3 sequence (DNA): TGTGCCAGCAGCTTAAGGCCAGCGGCAGAGACCCAGTACTTC. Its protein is CASSLRPAAETQYF.

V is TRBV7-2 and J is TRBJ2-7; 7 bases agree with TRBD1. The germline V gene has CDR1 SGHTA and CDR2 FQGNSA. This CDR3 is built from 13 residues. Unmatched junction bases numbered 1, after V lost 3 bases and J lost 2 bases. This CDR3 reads CASSFGTAYEQYF. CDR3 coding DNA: TGTGCCAGCAGCTTTGGGACAGCCTACGAGCAGTACTTC.